The 26 T cell receptor beta chains below all came from one sample that was sequenced in a study of identical twins. TCRdb reprocessed the 5' RACE reads via MiXCR and lists one record per CDR3 protein. The table records a few hundred thousand distinct CDR3 sequences, about 9% of them present only once. What was sequenced was naive T cells sorted from blood. All receptors derive from a woman aged 45-60 years in good health.

In its sample, this clonotype was seen many times. The rearrangement uses TRBV11-2 and TRBJ1-2; tentative D call: TRBD1 (6 bases). The CDR3 runs 17 residues. Germline V gene data show CDR1 as SGHAT and CDR2 as FQNNGV. Trimming took off 4 bases at V and 0 bases at J, with 18 bases between the two ends. The CDR3, as DNA: TGTGCCAGCAGCTCCCTAGGGGGGAGGGGGGCTAACTATGGCTACACCTTC. Residues: CASSSLGGRGANYGYTF.

This clonotype has at least ten counts. The gene calls are TRBV5-1 and TRBJ2-7; D is tentatively TRBD1 or TRBD2 (5 bases each). V was cut by 4 bases and J by 0 bases, with 23 bases left in between. Germline CDR1 and CDR2: SGHRS and YFSETQ. The length of the CDR3 is 18 residues. The CDR3 sequence is CASSPGLLGPQSSYEQYF. The CDR3 DNA follows: TGCGCCAGCAGCCCAGGATTATTGGGACCTCAGAGCTCCTACGAGCAGTACTTC. Together with reference TRBV5-1 and TRBJ2-7, the CDR3 gives the full variable domain: KAGVTQTPRYLIKTRGQQVTLSCSPISGHRSVSWYQQTPGQGLQFLFEYFSETQRNKGNFPGRFSGRQFSNSRSEMNVSTLELGDSALYLCASSPGLLGPQSSYEQYFGPGTRLTVT.

The table lists this clonotype with many counts. The rearrangement links TRBV7-6 to TRBJ2-2, with TRBD1 matching 9 bases. Germline V gene data show CDR1 as SGHVS and CDR2 as FNYEAQ. The ends lost 1 base at V and 8 bases at J; junction bases unmatched: 8. The CDR3 totals 16 residues. CDR3: CASSLVGTGSSGELFF. The CDR3 DNA is TGTGCCAGCAGCTTAGTCGGGACAGGGTCATCAGGGGAGCTGTTTTTT. The variable domain in full, with the rest retrieved from reference TRBV7-6 and TRBJ2-2, is GAGVSQSPRYKVTKRGQDVALRCDPISGHVSLYWYRQALGQGPEFLTYFNYEAQQDKSGLPNDRFSAERPEGSISTLTIQRTEQRDSAMYRCASSLVGTGSSGELFFGEGSRLTVL.

In its sample, this clonotype was seen a few times. The J gene is TRBJ2-2, the V gene TRBV7-9, with 11 bases matching TRBD2. The V gene's germline CDR1 is SEHNR and CDR2 FQNEAQ (reference sequence). The CDR3 has 17 residues. With V trimmed by 2 bases and J by 0 bases, 2 bases remained unmatched. In nucleotides, the CDR3 is TGTGCCAGCAGCTTACCGGGACTAGCGGCGAACACCGGGGAGCTGTTTTTT. This translates into CASSLPGLAANTGELFF. Together with reference TRBV7-9 and TRBJ2-2, the CDR3 gives the full variable domain: DTGVSQNPRHKITKRGQNVTFRCDPISEHNRLYWYRQTLGQGPEFLTYFQNEAQLEKSRLLSDRFSAERPKGSFSTLEIQRTEQGDSAMYLCASSLPGLAANTGELFFGEGSRLTVL.

V usage is TRBV6-5 and J usage is TRBJ2-7; the match to TRBD1 covers 7 bases. This CDR3 is 15 amino acids long. V lost 5 bases and J lost 0; bases outside the gene matches: 7. Germline loops: CDR1 MNHEY, CDR2 SVGAGI. CDR3 bases: TGTGCCAGCAGTCCATCGAACAGGGGCTCCTACGAGCAGTACTTC. Encoded protein: CASSPSNRGSYEQYF.

This clonotype was detected only a few times. DNA for the CDR3: TGTGCCAGCAGCTTGCAAACAGGGGACACTGAAGCTTTCTTT. Its translation: CASSLQTGDTEAFF. V usage is TRBV5-6 and J usage is TRBJ1-1; TRBD1 matches 7 bases. After removal of 1 base from V and 3 bases from J, the junction contained 3 bases not matched to a gene. The CDR3 extends over 14 amino acids. Germline V gene lookup returns CDR1 SGHDT and CDR2 YYEEEE.

This clonotype was seen repeatedly, ten times or more. J is TRBJ2-1 and V is TRBV5-1, with D perhaps TRBD2 (6 bases). V lost 4 bases to trimming and J lost 2 bases, with 13 bases between them. This CDR3 is 15 amino acids long. CDR1 and CDR2 from the germline V gene are SGHRS and YFSETQ. The CDR3 protein is CASSPGGDPYNEQFF. In DNA form, the CDR3 reads TGCGCCAGCAGCCCAGGAGGGGACCCCTACAATGAGCAGTTCTTC.

This clonotype showed up many times. V gene TRBV29-1 combines with J gene TRBJ2-2, with no clear D. The CDR3 has 14 amino acids. The germline CDR1 and CDR2 sequences are SQVTM and ANQGSEA. V lost 4 bases, J lost 2 bases, and 11 bases lay in between. The chain's CDR3 is CSVGPGQNTGELFF. In nucleotides, the CDR3 is TGCAGCGTTGGTCCGGGCCAAAACACCGGGGAGCTGTTTTTT.

This clonotype was seen a handful of times. J is TRBJ2-2 and V is TRBV5-1; D may be TRBD2 (6 bases). From germline, CDR1 is SGHRS and CDR2 YFSETQ. Between the trimmed V and J ends, which lost 0 bases and 4 bases, there was a span of 10 bases. The length of the CDR3 is 15 residues. The CDR3 nucleotides are TGCGCCAGCAGCTTGGACGGGAGAGGCACCGGGGAGCTGTTTTTT. Protein product: CASSLDGRGTGELFF. The full variable domain, completed using reference TRBV5-1 and TRBJ2-2, is KAGVTQTPRYLIKTRGQQVTLSCSPISGHRSVSWYQQTPGQGLQFLFEYFSETQRNKGNFPGRFSGRQFSNSRSEMNVSTLELGDSALYLCASSLDGRGTGELFFGEGSRLTVL.

The CDR3 DNA follows: TGTGCCACCAGCAGAGATCGAGCGGGAGGGCCGGATGAGCAGTTCTTC. Its protein product is CATSRDRAGGPDEQFF. This chain connects TRBV15 to TRBJ2-1; 10 nucleotides align to TRBD2. V gave up 0 bases and J gave up 8 bases; unmatched junction bases: 7. The V gene's germline CDR1 is LNHNV and CDR2 YYDKDF (reference sequence). The CDR3 consists of 16 residues.

The chain uses TRBV2 and TRBJ2-1, with D possibly matching TRBD2 (6 bases). This CDR3 has 10 amino acids. Germline CDR1 SNHLY, CDR2 FYNNEI. Trimming cost V 6 bases and J 9 bases, with 6 bases left between them. CDR3 protein: CASRGGEQFF. In DNA form, the CDR3 reads TGTGCCAGCAGGGGGGGTGAGCAGTTCTTC.

This clonotype was seen repeatedly, ten times or more. The V gene is TRBV20-1, the J gene TRBJ2-1; D unresolved. Per the germline V gene, CDR1 is DFQATT and CDR2 is SNEGSKA (reference sequence). V was clipped by 0 bases and J by 9 bases, with 12 bases between them. The CDR3 runs to 13 residues. CDR3 loop: CSARDLPSSEQFF. The CDR3 bases are TGCAGTGCTAGAGATCTTCCCAGCAGTGAGCAGTTCTTC.

The gene calls are TRBV4-1 and TRBJ2-7; TRBD2 agrees at 12 bases. The CDR3 length is 15 residues. With V trimmed by 4 bases and J by 4 bases, 5 bases remained unmatched. From germline, CDR1 is MGHRA and CDR2 YSYEKL. The CDR3 DNA reads TGCGCCAGCAGCCTTGGACTAGCGGGGTCTTACGAGCAGTACGTC. Its protein is CASSLGLAGSYEQYV.

The J gene is TRBJ2-3, the V gene TRBV6-6; D not certain. The germline gives CDR1 MNHNY, CDR2 SVGAGI (reference sequence). This CDR3 contains 14 residues. The V and J ends lost 7 bases and 0 bases respectively, with 11 bases between them. Written as DNA, the CDR3 is TGTGCCAGCATTGACCGACTGAGCACAGATACGCAGTATTTT. This encodes CASIDRLSTDTQYF.

This clonotype was observed at least ten times. The chain recombines TRBV5-1 with TRBJ2-1; 10 bases are shared with TRBD2. CDR3 size: 15 residues. CDR1 and CDR2 from the germline V gene are SGHRS and YFSETQ. V shed 4 bases and J 2 bases; nucleotides not matched to a gene: 3. CDR3 in amino acids: CASSGLAGAYNEQFF. In DNA form, the CDR3 reads TGCGCCAGCAGCGGCCTAGCGGGAGCCTACAATGAGCAGTTCTTC.

This clonotype occurred many times. CDR3 bases: TGTGCCAGCAGCTCTAGGACCGTTGAGCAGTTCTTC. It translates to CASSSRTVEQFF. V and J are TRBV7-2 and TRBJ2-1; D is ambiguous. This CDR3 region has 12 residues. The germline V and J ends were trimmed by 4 bases and 9 bases, with 10 bases remaining between them. The germline CDR1 and CDR2 sequences are SGHTA and FQGNSA.

This clonotype was recorded a few times. The chain recombines TRBV5-1 with TRBJ2-3; 8 bases fit TRBD2. Germline loops: CDR1 SGHRS, CDR2 YFSETQ. Trimming took 4 bases from V and 6 from J; bases not matched to a gene: 10. The CDR3 length is 15 residues. Here the CDR3 DNA reads TGCGCCAGCAGCCATACTAGCGGAACCCCTGATACGCAGTATTTT. Encoded protein: CASSHTSGTPDTQYF.

This clonotype was seen more than once but under ten times. The genes are TRBV5-1 and TRBJ2-6; D possibly corresponds to TRBD2 (6 bases). Trimming shortened V by 0 bases and J by 0 bases, and 10 bases separated the two germline ends. Germline V gene sequence: CDR1 SGHRS, CDR2 YFSETQ. This CDR3 region has 17 residues. This CDR3 is CASSLGRDHSGANVLTF. The CDR3 DNA is TGCGCCAGCAGCTTGGGGCGGGACCACTCTGGGGCCAACGTCCTGACTTTC.

This clonotype has just a few counts. The V and J genes are TRBV3-1 and TRBJ1-4; D call uncertain. In germline, CDR1 is LGHDT, CDR2 YNNKEL (reference sequence). The CDR3 contains 15 residues. V was clipped by 2 bases and J by 0 bases, with 7 bases between them. The CDR3 coding sequence is TGTGCCAGCAGCCAATGGGGAGCAACTAATGAAAAACTGTTTTTT. Translation: CASSQWGATNEKLFF.

The V gene is TRBV5-6, the J gene TRBJ2-7, with D uncertain. Trimming cost V 1 base and J 4 bases, with 9 bases left between them. This CDR3 contains 13 residues. Germline V gives CDR1 SGHDT, CDR2 YYEEEE. This CDR3 reads CASSLLHTYEQYF. The CDR3 DNA follows: TGTGCCAGCAGCTTGCTCCATACATACGAGCAGTACTTC.

This clonotype turned up a few times. The CDR3 is CSALETSGRSEQYF. CDR3 bases: TGCAGTGCTCTGGAAACTAGCGGGAGATCCGAGCAGTACTTC. The chain couples TRBV20-1 to TRBJ2-7; 11 bases match TRBD2. Germline V CDR1 and CDR2: DFQATT, SNEGSKA (reference sequence). The CDR3 has 14 residues. Trimming removed 5 bases from V and 6 bases from J; junction bases left unmatched: 9.

The J gene is TRBJ2-7, the V gene TRBV11-2; 8 nucleotides match TRBD1. This CDR3 contains 15 residues. Losses at the gene ends were 1 base for V and 2 bases for J; bases not matched to a gene: 4. Germline CDR1 is SGHAT and CDR2 is FQNNGV. CDR3 loop: CASSLVGTGPYEQYF. The CDR3 DNA follows: TGTGCCAGCAGCTTAGTAGGGACAGGTCCCTACGAGCAGTACTTC.

This clonotype was seen a few times. The chain combines TRBV5-1 with TRBJ2-5; unclear D gene. V lost 0 bases and J 7 bases, leaving 13 bases between the germline ends. CDR1 is SGHRS and CDR2 is YFSETQ in the germline V gene. CDR3 length: 14 amino acids. The CDR3 protein is CASSLGQSSVTQYF. For the CDR3, the DNA is TGCGCCAGCAGCTTGGGGCAGAGTAGTGTGACCCAGTACTTC.

This chain connects TRBV14 to TRBJ2-1; 8 bases are a match to TRBD2. This CDR3 is 17 amino acids long. The V gene end was trimmed by 0 bases and the J gene end by 8 bases; junction bases not matched to a gene: 12. CDR1 is SGHDN and CDR2 is FVKESK in the germline V gene. The CDR3 spells CASSQEAGVLWGDEQFF. CDR3 bases: TGTGCCAGCAGCCAAGAAGCGGGGGTCCTATGGGGCGATGAGCAGTTCTTC.

The rearrangement joins TRBV24-1 to TRBJ1-5; D is unclear. The germline V gene encodes CDR1 KGHDR and CDR2 SFDVKD. The CDR3 sequence is 13 residues long. Trimming left V 4 bases short and J 10 bases short, with 13 bases between. The CDR3 bases are TGTGCCACCAGTGACCCCACGCAAGGTCCCCAGCATTTT. The encoded protein is CATSDPTQGPQHF.

The chain uses TRBV11-2 and TRBJ2-7; no clear D gene. The CDR3 sequence is 14 residues long. From germline, CDR1 is SGHAT and CDR2 FQNNGV. V gave up 3 bases and J gave up 3 bases, with 12 bases separating them. CDR3 in DNA: TGTGCCAGCAGCTTCTTTTCGACCGACTACGAGCAGTACTTC. This encodes CASSFFSTDYEQYF.